These T cell receptor beta chains were read from a single sample in a study of shared clonotypes between healthy human individuals. Sequencing was performed with immunoSEQ multiplex PCR; in TCRdb, only in-frame clones are kept and a portion is missing. The data show under 2,500,000 clones, with roughly 95% seen just once and over 0.1% held by the top ten. The sequenced material came from naive CD4+ T cells sorted from blood. Receptors were obtained from a man between 18 and 35 years old in good health. Both conserved end residues are part of each CDR3.

15 | TRBJ2-7 | TRBV25-1 | CASSSPGTSGGEQYF
13 | TRBJ2-7 | TRBV18 | CASSPNYSYEQYF
13 | TRBJ1-6 | TRBV28 | CASSLSGESPLHF
13 | TRBJ1-5 | TRBV28 | CAMGPLGNQPQHF
15 | TRBJ2-1 | TRBV28 | CASTKAGSSYNEQFF
13 | TRBJ1-1 | TRBV29-1 | CSVVSTLVTEAFF
15 | TRBJ2-2 | TRBV10-1 | CASRPGTKNTGELFF
13 | TRBJ1-1 | TRBV5-4 | CASSLGPYTEAFF
14 | TRBJ2-5 | TRBV6-6 | CASSRTSGGETQYF
18 | TRBJ1-1 | TRBV7-9 | CASSLGRVREGKKTEAFF
15 | TRBJ1-3 | TRBV4-1 | CASSQGHFSGNTIYF
14 | TRBJ2-5 | TRBV11-2 | CASSLGSSGGTQYF
17 | TRBJ1-1 | TRBV28 | CASSPSSLGRRITEAFF
17 | TRBJ2-3 | TRBV27 | CASSLTARLAGADTQYF
16 | TRBJ2-5 | TRBV5-6 | CASSLTWRQGDETQYF
15 | TRBJ2-1 | TRBV9 | CASSVGTSGIDEQFF
15 | TRBJ1-4 | TRBV19 | CASSKKGRMEEKLFF
13 | TRBJ2-7 | TRBV15 | CATSRGPLHEQYF
17 | TRBJ2-3 | TRBV4-1 | CASSRLGGVGFTDTQYF
17 | TRBJ1-3 | TRBV4-2 | CASSHVDRAGLGNTIYF
15 | TRBJ2-7 | TRBV6-6 | CASRVSGTGHYEQYF
14 | TRBJ2-5 | TRBV6-6 | CASRGQGTSETQYF
14 | TRBJ2-5 | TRBV2 | CASHRGPLEETQYF
15 | TRBJ2-7 | TRBV7-2 | CASSLNMGPTYEQYF
15 | TRBJ1-1 | TRBV15 | CATSRTGGLNTEAFF
17 | TRBJ1-1 | TRBV28 | CASSFRGGTGALGSAFF
14 | TRBJ1-2 | TRBV19 | CASSITGQAHGYTF
17 | TRBJ2-7 | TRBV10-3 | CAIGPGTSGGSSYEQYF
14 | TRBJ1-1 | TRBV18 | CASSPRAENTEAFF
11 | TRBJ2-2 | TRBV5-6 | CASSLLGELFF
12 | TRBJ2-3 | TRBV6-5 | CASSRVADTQYF
15 | TRBJ1-5 | TRBV6-1 | CASSRQGMSNQPQHF
14 | TRBJ2-2 | TRBV19 | CASSGAPNTGELFF
14 | TRBJ2-4 | TRBV30 | CAWAKRLAKNIQYF
16 | TRBJ1-3 | TRBV18 | CASSPKQGPSGNTIYF
18 | TRBJ2-3 | TRBV5-1 | CASSFLGLPGQGTDTQYF
15 | TRBJ2-3 | TRBV19 | CASSIRQGRPDTQYF
14 | TRBJ2-7 | TRBV19 | CASSAPGPADEQYF
15 | TRBJ2-2 | TRBV11-2 | CASSLVRSNTGELFF
14 | TRBJ1-2 | TRBV2 | CASSVDLSNYGYTF
12 | TRBJ2-1 | TRBV19 | CASSTPYNEQFF
15 | TRBJ2-5 | TRBV10-3 | CAISPGLLNQETQYF
14 | TRBJ1-5 | TRBV28 | CASSHRQTPWPQHF
14 | TRBJ1-2 | TRBV6-5 | CASSYGPKTYGYTF
16 | TRBJ2-3 | TRBV6-4 | CASSRLAGGSTDTQYF
14 | TRBJ2-5 | TRBV25-1 | CASSDPGSLETQYF
18 | TRBJ1-3 | TRBV11-2 | CASSLNPDRGRSGNTIYF
12 | TRBJ2-1 | TRBV11-2 | CASSLGATEQFF
15 | TRBJ1-2 | TRBV28 | CASSSRWGEGYGYTF
17 | TRBJ2-7 | TRBV7-2 | CASSLEFGTLSYYEQYF
15 | TRBJ1-4 | TRBV7-9 | CASSMGTSTNEKLFF